The TCR beta chain under discussion was sequenced for a study of T cells in Graves' hyperthyroidism and ophthalmopathy. General study findings and limits: The majority of expanded thyroid clonotypes above 0.001 also appeared in blood.

It was considered stable Graves' hyperthyroidism when ophthalmopathy did not progress within 18 months. Hyperthyroidism in the patients, aged 18 to 65, was newly diagnosed and under 2 months in duration. On the basis of clinical symptoms, serum thyroxine and TRAb, thyroid ultrasound and orbital computed tomography, diagnoses were made. Amplified regions were TCR beta CDR3 sequences from RNA transcripts. The TCR CDR3 was amplified in a first-round RT-PCR using the HTBI primer set. TCRdb reprocessed the multiplex PCR reads with MiXCR, giving one entry per CDR3 protein. The sample lists a few hundred thousand distinct CDR3 sequences, 20% to 25% occurring once. V was pared by 2 bases and J by 0 bases, with 19 bases between. The CDR3 contains 18 residues. The germline V gene encodes CDR1 LNHNV and CDR2 YYDKDF (reference sequence). As for this clonotype: Its antigen remains unknown.

The receptor comes from a man younger than 30 with Graves' hyperthyroidism. This chain joins TRBV15 and TRBJ1-2, with D uncertain. Sequencing input: blood. In DNA form, the CDR3 reads TGTGCCACCAGCAGATATCCTCAGAGGGCCCTAGCTAACTATGGCTACACCTTC. It yields the protein CATSRYPQRALANYGYTF.